A selection of T cell receptor beta chains follows, all from one sample in a study of post-analysis software for immune sequencing data. TCRdb used MiXCR to reprocess the PCR reads, holding one entry per CDR3 protein. This repertoire shows about 460,000 distinct CDR3 sequences, roughly 46% found once; its top ten account for roughly an eighth. The sample taken for sequencing was blood. The receptors come from a girl aged 10 to 17 with multiple sclerosis. The CDR3 runs from the conserved cysteine through the conserved F or W.

V	J	CDR3
TRBV28	TRBJ2-7	CASSGGHLNYEQYF
TRBV3-1	TRBJ2-5	CASSQDKEGAGETQYF
TRBV28	TRBJ2-7	CASTGNYEQYF
TRBV5-1	TRBJ2-7	CASSSLTTSEQYF
TRBV7-2	TRBJ2-6	CASSLRTAGGSGANVLTF
TRBV3-1	TRBJ2-5	CASSPEPQETQYF
TRBV14	TRBJ2-7	CATRDSSSYEQYF
TRBV28	TRBJ2-3	CASSFAAGRGTDTQYF
TRBV5-1	TRBJ2-7	CASSWETGPYEQYF
TRBV28	TRBJ2-7	CASSSPGQGYEQYF
TRBV4-3	TRBJ2-5	CASSQGQGARETQYF
TRBV15	TRBJ2-3	CATSRGRLELDTDTQYF
TRBV15	TRBJ1-1	CATSRGLQGLNTEAFF
TRBV7-2	TRBJ2-5	CASSKASGLMGTQYF
TRBV10-3	TRBJ1-2	CAISGQIGGGGGYTF
TRBV7-9	TRBJ2-1	CASSPQGWVYNEQFF
TRBV29-1	TRBJ2-2	CSAPTSPGELFF
TRBV27	TRBJ2-1	CASSPVLATSYNEQFF
TRBV20-1	TRBJ2-5	CSARTSGRAEETQYF
TRBV29-1	TRBJ2-7	CSVGLAGAYEQYF
TRBV20-1	TRBJ1-4	CSAETGRGEKLFF
TRBV29-1	TRBJ2-5	CSVGAVLKETQYF
TRBV5-1	TRBJ2-7	CASSLGQGPNEQYF
TRBV6-1	TRBJ1-6	CASSVNEGHSPLHF
TRBV28	TRBJ2-3	CASSRQPGVTDTQYF
TRBV24-1	TRBJ2-5	CATSEQGEETQYF
TRBV29-1	TRBJ1-1	CSVRQGMGTEAFF
TRBV3-1	TRBJ2-3	CASSQDGLAATDTQYF
TRBV28	TRBJ2-3	CASSLGRNTDTQYF
TRBV5-1	TRBJ2-2	CASSLAERRGTGELFF
TRBV20-1	TRBJ2-1	CSARLGRAGGEQFF
TRBV12-3/TRBV12-4	TRBJ2-3	CASSVLSGTDTQYF
TRBV10-1	TRBJ2-1	CASSHIISVLNEQFF
TRBV28	TRBJ2-5	CASSLSSRQYF
TRBV24-1	TRBJ2-3	CATSEIQGRNTDTQYF
TRBV12-3/TRBV12-4	TRBJ2-7	CASSLNGRSYEQYF
TRBV29-1	TRBJ2-3	CSVGWTSSSSTDTQYF
TRBV6-1	TRBJ2-7	CASRPLLEEGVHYEQYF
TRBV12-3/TRBV12-4	TRBJ2-7	CASSFEQGSEQYF
TRBV6-2/TRBV6-3	TRBJ2-1	CASGTEQFF
TRBV5-6	TRBJ1-1	CASTLHAPNAFF
TRBV4-1	TRBJ2-4	CASSQTGGRVQQYF
TRBV7-3	TRBJ2-1	CASSQGLGIYEQFF